The 2 T cell receptor beta chains presented below share a single source sample, sequenced in a study of blood T cell repertoires in COVID-19. Assay used: immunoSEQ multiplex PCR; TCRdb lists only in-frame clones, some missing. This table has 200,000 to 300,000 clones, around 89% appearing once. Sequencing was performed on PBMCs or T cells enriched from blood (not recorded which). The receptors stem from a woman aged 30 to 39 who had recovered from COVID-19.

The V gene is TRBV5-5, the J gene TRBJ2-3; 8 nucleotides line up with TRBD1. Germline V lookup: CDR1 SGHKS, CDR2 YYEKEE (reference sequence). CDR3 length equals 16 residues. The J segment lost 3 bases and the V segment lost 0 bases, leaving 6 bases of the junction unmatched. CDR3 residues: CASSLGTGRGTDTQYF. CDR3 in DNA: TGTGCCAGCAGCTTGGGGACAGGGAGAGGGACAGATACGCAGTATTTT.

CDR3 in DNA: TGTGCCAGCTCACCTGGGACAGCCCGAGAAGCTTTCTTT. Translation gives CASSPGTAREAFF. V is TRBV18 and J is TRBJ1-1, with 7 bases lining up with TRBD1. The CDR3 covers 13 residues. Germline CDR1 is KGHSH and CDR2 is LQKENI. V trimming: 3 bases; J trimming: 8 bases; junction bases outside the gene matches: 6.